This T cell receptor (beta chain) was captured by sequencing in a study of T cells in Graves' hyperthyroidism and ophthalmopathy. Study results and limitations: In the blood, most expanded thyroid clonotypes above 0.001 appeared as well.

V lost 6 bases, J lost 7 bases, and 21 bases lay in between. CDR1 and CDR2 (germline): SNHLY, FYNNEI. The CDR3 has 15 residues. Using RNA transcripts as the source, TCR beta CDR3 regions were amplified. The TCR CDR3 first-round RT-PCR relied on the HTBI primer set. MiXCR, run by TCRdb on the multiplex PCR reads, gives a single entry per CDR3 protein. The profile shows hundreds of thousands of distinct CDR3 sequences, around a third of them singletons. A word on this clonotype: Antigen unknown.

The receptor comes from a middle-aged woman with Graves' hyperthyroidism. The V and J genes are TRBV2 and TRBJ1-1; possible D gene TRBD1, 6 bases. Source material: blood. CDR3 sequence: CASSSARQGFSEAFF. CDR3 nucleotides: TGTGCCAGCAGCTCAGCGAGGCAGGGGTTCAGTGAAGCTTTCTTT.